This entry lists 18 T cell receptor beta chains sequenced from one sample in a study of tumor-infiltrating lymphocytes in primary liver carcinoma. The input was 500 ng total RNA; TCR beta cDNA was made from it with a constant-region primer. Employing slightly modified ARM-PCR, three nested multiplex PCR rounds were run, and these gave rise to the TCR beta libraries. Use of TRBV1-TRBV30 forward primers with a C-beta reverse primer characterized the first two PCR rounds, which lasted 10 cycles each. MiXCR, run by TCRdb on the multiplex PCR reads, gives a single entry per CDR3 protein. This table has over 100,000 distinct CDR3 sequences, less than 75% appearing once. From unsorted bulk tissue weighing about 20-32 mg, DNA and RNA were co-extracted. The sample taken for sequencing was tumor-adjacent normal liver tissue. The receptors were gathered from a woman aged 55-70 years with primary liver carcinoma and hepatitis B virus infection.

About this clonotype itself: One end of the junction varies from germline; a read error may be responsible. This chain uses TRBV11-2 with TRBJ2-7, with 8 bases fitting TRBD2. The CDR3 is 17 amino acids. Germline CDR1 is SGHAT and CDR2 is FQNNGV. This chain's CDR3 is CAISSQRTSRLTYEQYF. The CDR3 coding sequence is TGCGCCATCAGTTCACAACGGACTAGCAGGCTGACCTACGAGCAGTACTTC.

This clonotype was counted a few times. A much larger clonotype is one base distant, so this may be a read error. No conserved phenylalanine or tryptophan is present at the end of the CDR3, so a read error is the likely explanation. This CDR3 is CASSLGLARASSYNEQFL. The CDR3 DNA reads as TGTGCCAGCAGCCTTGGACTAGCGCGGGCCAGCTCCTACAATGAGCAGTTCCTC. The V call is TRBV12-3 or TRBV12-4, the J call TRBJ2-1; 9 positions match TRBD2. With V trimmed by 6 bases and J by 0 bases, 12 bases remained unmatched. This CDR3 region has 18 residues.

In this sample, this clonotype turned up many times. The chain combines TRBV28 with TRBJ1-2, with D perhaps TRBD1 (5 bases). V was pared by 2 bases and J by 4 bases, with 11 bases between. Germline V gene sequence: CDR1 MDHEN, CDR2 SYDVKM. The CDR3 loop spans 14 amino acids. The CDR3 nucleotides read TGTGCCAGCAGTTTAGGCTACGGGGCCTATGGCTACACCTTC. It codes for CASSLGYGAYGYTF.

This clonotype was seen ten or more times. The V and J genes are TRBV6-5 and TRBJ2-1; 8 nucleotides match TRBD2. With V trimmed by 6 bases and J by 10 bases, 2 bases remained unmatched. Germline V lookup: CDR1 MNHEY, CDR2 SVGAGI. The CDR3 has 11 amino acids. This chain's CDR3 is CASRRLAEQFF. For the CDR3, the DNA is TGTGCCAGCAGGAGACTAGCGGAGCAGTTCTTC.

In the case of this clonotype: The junction differs from germline at one of its ends, possibly a read error. The V and J genes are TRBV12-3 or TRBV12-4 and TRBJ1-1; 7 bases fit TRBD1. There are 16 residues in the CDR3. The CDR3 is CASRGGRGRQNTEAFF. CDR3 nucleotides: TGTGCTAGCAGGGGGGGGCGCGGTAGGCAAAACACTGAAGCTTTCTTT.

Regarding this clonotype: This may come from a read error, since a much larger clone is one base off. The rearrangement joins TRBV5-1 to TRBJ1-1; a possible D gene is TRBD1 (5 bases). Germline-derived CDR1 and CDR2 are SGHRS and YFSETQ. The CDR3 sequence is 15 residues long. The CDR3 region has the DNA TGCACCAGCAGCGCCGGGGGAGGGAGGAACACTGAAGCTTTCTTT. Amino acids: CTSSAGGGRNTEAFF.

The chain carries TRBV29-1 and TRBJ2-1; TRBD2 is a possible D gene (6 bases). The germline V gene has CDR1 SQVTM and CDR2 ANQGSEA. This CDR3 region has 13 residues. The CDR3 here is CTGTTRGVNEQFF. The CDR3 nucleotides read TGCACTGGCACGACTAGAGGAGTCAATGAGCAGTTCTTC.

Points on this clonotype: A read error may be the cause here, since a much bigger clone is one base away. The CDR3: CATSFPDQPHHF. The CDR3 nucleotides are TGTGCCACCAGCTTTCCCGATCAGCCCCATCATTTT. The chain uses TRBV15 and TRBJ1-5; no definite D call. Germline-derived CDR1 and CDR2 are LNHNV and YYDKDF (reference sequence). The CDR3 runs to 12 residues.

A note on this clonotype: A clone one base away is much larger, so this may be a read error. V usage is TRBV5-1 and J usage is TRBJ1-2; D perhaps matches TRBD1 (6 bases). CDR1 is SGHRS and CDR2 is YFSETQ in the germline V gene. V lost 7 bases and J 5 bases, leaving 18 bases between the germline ends. CDR3 length equals 14 residues. CDR3 region: CASGPDRKSYGYTF. The CDR3 bases are TGCGCCAGCGGCCCCGACAGGAAATCGTATGGCTACACCTTC.

In its sample, this clonotype was seen many times. The CDR3, as DNA: TGTGCCAGCAGCTTAAGCGGGAGTGCGAATGAGCAGTTCTTC. This gives the protein CASSLSGSANEQFF. The rearrangement joins TRBV7-9 to TRBJ2-1; 8 nucleotides align to TRBD2. The CDR3 spans 14 residues. V lost 2 bases and J lost 7; bases outside the gene matches: 4. CDR1 and CDR2 from the germline V gene are SEHNR and FQNEAQ (reference sequence).

Turning to this clonotype: Possible read error: a much larger clone is one base away. The chain combines TRBV28 with TRBJ2-1; 7 nucleotides align to TRBD2. The V segment lost 5 bases and the J segment 4 bases; nucleotides outside the gene matches: 11. The germline V gene encodes CDR1 MDHEN and CDR2 SYDVKM. CDR3 length equals 16 residues. CDR3 DNA: TGTGCCAGCAGTGGGGGGAACGGGAGGCGTTACAATGAGCAGTTCTTC. Translating gives CASSGGNGRRYNEQFF.

This chain links TRBV14 with TRBJ2-7, with 12 positions matching TRBD2. The germline V gene encodes CDR1 SGHDN and CDR2 FVKESK. V was clipped by 1 base and J by 4 bases; unmatched bases: 5. The CDR3 length is 16 residues. The CDR3 sequence is CASSQGLAGGGYEQYF. The CDR3 coding sequence is TGTGCCAGCAGCCAAGGCCTAGCGGGAGGGGGTTACGAGCAGTACTTC.

Details on this clonotype: No conserved phenylalanine or tryptophan ends this CDR3, so it is likely a read error. The rearrangement joins TRBV29-1 to TRBJ2-1; D is undetermined. The length of the CDR3 is 14 residues. Germline V lookup: CDR1 SQVTM, CDR2 ANQGSEA. Deletions cut 5 bases from V and 4 bases from J, with 15 bases between. CDR3 in amino acids: CSVYLTGWYNEQFL. DNA of the CDR3: TGCAGCGTTTATCTGACCGGGTGGTACAATGAGCAGTTCTTA.

This chain links TRBV10-3 with TRBJ2-7; TRBD2 aligns across 14 bases. The CDR3 covers 14 residues. The trim removed 4 bases at V and 12 bases at J, leaving 8 bases unmatched. Germline CDR1 and CDR2: ENHRY and SYGVKD. Here the CDR3 DNA reads TGTGCCATCAGTGGTGGGACTAGCGGGAGCCCTTGGTACTTC. Protein sequence: CAISGGTSGSPWYF.

On this clonotype itself: Just one base apart from a much larger clone, this may be a read error. V gene TRBV6-5 combines with J gene TRBJ2-7; a weak D match, TRBD2 (5 bases). In germline, CDR1 is MNHEY, CDR2 SVGAGI. The CDR3 is 13 residues long. The CDR3 reads CTSSRPQGSEQYF. As DNA, the CDR3 is TGTACCAGCAGCCGCCCTCAAGGGAGCGAGCAGTACTTC.

Concerning this clonotype itself: A read error may explain this, as a much larger clone is one base away. Without the conserved terminal phenylalanine or tryptophan, this CDR3 likely stems from a read error. The chain carries TRBV5-1 and TRBJ2-1, with a weak D call TRBD2 (6 bases). CDR1 and CDR2 from the germline V gene are SGHRS and YFSETQ. The CDR3 is 13 residues long. The V gene lost 8 bases and the J gene lost 5 bases, with 14 bases spanning the gap. The CDR3 loop reads CASGTLQNNEQFL. CDR3 coding DNA: TGCGCCAGTGGGACTCTCCAGAACAATGAGCAGTTCCTC.

As concerns this clonotype: The junction departs from the called germline gene at one end, perhaps through a read error. The chain carries TRBV5-6 and TRBJ2-1; TRBD2 aligns across 7 bases. Per germline, CDR1 SGHDT and CDR2 YYEEEE. The CDR3 sequence is 16 residues long. As DNA, the CDR3 is TGTGCCAGTAGCTTGGTTCGCGGGAGATCCTACATTGAGCAGTTCTTC. Its protein product is CASSLVRGRSYIEQFF.

This clonotype showed up just once. No conserved phenylalanine or tryptophan ends this CDR3, so it is likely a read error. The limits of the CDR3 on the DNA are not certain, so only TCRdb's listed CDR3 is given. The CDR3 reads CASSRLGRAMDL. The chain joins TRBV28 to TRBJ2-7; the D call TRBD2 from the table was never checked on the DNA. The CDR3 is 12 residues long, ends included. From germline, CDR1 is MDHEN and CDR2 SYDVKM.